These 21 T cell receptor beta chains share one sample of origin, sequenced in a study of technical replicates of blood from several donors (dated by TCRdb to 2017 to 2019). Library generation was performed with the immunoSEQ multiplex PCR assay. Imported from immuneACCESS, the table was reduced by TCRdb to in-frame sequences with V and J called. These copies leave out some clones; in studies compared against another copy, an unresolved V gene accounts for under half, and the cause of the remainder is not known. For this sample the table gives about 90,000 clones, of which approximately 94% were detected only once. The ten largest clones add up to about 0.27% of the sample. Sequences were obtained from T cells isolated from PBMCs. Source of these receptors: a human donor in good health.

The chain uses TRBV1 and TRBJ2-6; the table names TRBD1, a call not compared with the DNA. TRBV1 is classified as a pseudogene. The CDR3 is made up of 17 amino acids. The CDR3 reads CTSSSSCAQSRANVLTF. CDR3 sequence (DNA): TGCACCAGCAGTTCAAGTTGTGCACAAAGTCGGGCCAACGTCCTGACTTTC.

The chain is built from TRBV15 and TRBJ1-4; D is ambiguous. This CDR3 is built from 12 residues. Germline CDR1 LNHNV, CDR2 YYDKDF (reference sequence). The V and J ends lost 0 bases and 8 bases respectively, with 4 bases between them. The DNA for the CDR3 is TGTGCCACCAGCAGAGATCAGGAAAAACTGTTTTTT. It encodes CATSRDQEKLFF.

The CDR3 protein is CASSGLAGGEINEQFF. CDR3 bases: TGTGCCAGCAGCGGACTAGCGGGAGGGGAAATCAATGAGCAGTTCTTC. V and J are TRBV27 and TRBJ2-1; 15 bases agree with TRBD2. The J segment lost 6 bases and the V segment lost 6 bases, leaving 6 bases of the junction unmatched. The CDR3 has 16 residues. From germline, CDR1 is MNHEY and CDR2 SMNVEV (reference sequence).

This chain joins TRBV19 and TRBJ2-1, with D unclear. The CDR3 totals 14 residues. Germline V gene sequence: CDR1 LNHDA, CDR2 SQIVND (reference sequence). The V and J ends lost 0 bases and 6 bases respectively, with 9 bases between them. The CDR3 DNA reads as TGTGCCAGTAGTATAGATTCTGGCGGCAATGAGCAGTTCTTC. Encoded protein: CASSIDSGGNEQFF.

The CDR3 here is CASSSSRTSGNSYNEQFF. In nucleotides, the CDR3 is TGTGCCAGCAGCTCTTCACGGACTAGCGGGAACTCCTACAATGAGCAGTTCTTC. The chain carries TRBV11-2 and TRBJ2-1, with TRBD2 matching over 12 bases. Germline CDR1 and CDR2: SGHAT and FQNNGV. The CDR3 loop spans 18 amino acids. V lost 4 bases, J lost 0 bases, and 7 bases stayed unmatched.

This chain links TRBV7-9 with TRBJ2-2, with TRBD1 matching over 7 bases. CDR3 length: 15 residues. Trimming took 4 bases from V and 4 from J; bases not matched to a gene: 6. Germline V gives CDR1 SEHNR, CDR2 FQNEAQ (reference sequence). The CDR3 nucleotides read TGTGCCAGCAGCTCGCCGGGACAGCGCACCGGGGAGCTGTTTTTT. It yields the protein CASSSPGQRTGELFF.

This chain connects TRBV28 to TRBJ2-7; TRBD2 might be the D (6 bases). V lost 6 bases and J lost 7, with 22 bases in between. This CDR3 is built from 15 residues. The germline gives CDR1 MDHEN, CDR2 SYDVKM. The DNA for the CDR3 is TGTGCCAGCAGACGCTTTGCCAGACTAGGGTTGGAGCAGTACTTC. Translating it yields CASRRFARLGLEQYF.

The rearrangement uses TRBV28 and TRBJ2-1, with TRBD2 matching 7 bases. Looked up from germline, CDR1 is MDHEN and CDR2 is SYDVKM. The V segment lost 8 bases and the J segment 8 bases; nucleotides outside the gene matches: 9. CDR3 length equals 13 residues. The CDR3 spells CASQRGGSDEQFF. For the CDR3, the DNA is TGTGCCAGCCAACGCGGCGGGAGTGATGAGCAGTTCTTC.

The chain has TRBV7-2 and TRBJ1-2; 9 bases fit TRBD1. The germline V gene has CDR1 SGHTA and CDR2 FQGNSA. The V segment lost 1 base and the J segment 5 bases; nucleotides outside the gene matches: 5. The CDR3 contains 15 residues. The CDR3 coding sequence is TGTGCCAGCAGCTTAGGGACAGGGGAGGTGTATGGCTACACCTTC. It specifies CASSLGTGEVYGYTF. Complete variable domain (other parts from reference TRBV7-2 and TRBJ1-2): GAGVSQSPSNKVTEKGKDVELRCDPISGHTALYWYRQSLGQGLEFLIYFQGNSAPDKSGLPSDRFSAERTGGSVSTLTIQRTQQEDSAVYLCASSLGTGEVYGYTFGSGTRLTVV.

This rearrangement joins TRBV9 to TRBJ2-1, with 9 nucleotides matching TRBD2. The CDR3 totals 15 residues. The V gene's germline CDR1 is SGDLS and CDR2 YYNGEE. V was pared by 5 bases and J by 7 bases, with 10 bases of the junction left unmatched. As DNA, the CDR3 is TGTGCCAGCAGAATAGCGGGAGATCAACGAAATGAGCAGTTCTTC. This codes for CASRIAGDQRNEQFF.

The chain has TRBV28 and TRBJ2-5; D not resolved. This CDR3 has 15 amino acids. The germline CDR1 and CDR2 sequences are MDHEN and SYDVKM. V was cut by 2 bases and J by 2 bases, with 12 bases left in between. For the CDR3, the DNA is TGTGCCAGCAGTTTACTATCAGGAAATCAAGAGACCCAGTACTTC. This gives the protein CASSLLSGNQETQYF.

The rearrangement links TRBV30 to TRBJ2-1; TRBD2 is a possible D gene (6 bases). Germline V gene lookup returns CDR1 GTSNPN and CDR2 SVGIG (reference sequence). The CDR3 is made up of 13 amino acids. Trimming left V 0 bases short and J 7 bases short, with 10 bases between. CDR3 nucleotide sequence: TGTGCCTGGAGTGTGAGACGGGGGAATGAGCAGTTCTTC. This gives the protein CAWSVRRGNEQFF. Using reference TRBV30 and TRBJ2-1 for the parts outside the CDR3, the full variable domain is SQTIHQWPATLVQPVGSPLSLECTVEGTSNPNLYWYRQAAGRGLQLLFYSVGIGQISSEVPQNLSASRPQDRQFILSSKKLLLSDSGFYLCAWSVRRGNEQFFGPGTRLTVL.

The V and J genes are TRBV5-1 and TRBJ1-2; D is uncertain. The CDR3 is 13 residues long. Germline V lookup: CDR1 SGHRS, CDR2 YFSETQ. The V gene lost 0 bases and the J gene lost 5 bases, with 8 bases spanning the gap. CDR3 region: CASSLATEYGYTF. CDR3 bases: TGCGCCAGCAGCTTGGCCACAGAATATGGCTACACCTTC.

V and J are TRBV29-1 and TRBJ2-3; D may be TRBD2 (6 bases). Per germline, CDR1 SQVTM and CDR2 ANQGSEA. Between the trimmed V and J ends, which lost 0 bases and 4 bases, there was a span of 11 bases. The CDR3 length is 14 residues. The CDR3 reads CSVEDRRGPDTQYF. CDR3 coding DNA: TGCAGCGTTGAAGATCGGAGGGGCCCAGATACGCAGTATTTT.

The chain has TRBV21-1 and TRBJ2-5; the DNA was not compared with TRBD1, the D call given in the table. TRBV21-1 is labeled a pseudogene. The CDR3 is made up of 14 amino acids. CDR3 sequence reads: CASRPCGGRETQYF. CDR3 DNA sequence: TGTGCCAGCAGACCTTGTGGGGGCAGGGAGACCCAGTACTTC.

The chain is built from TRBV5-1 and TRBJ2-7; D possibly corresponds to TRBD2 (6 bases). V was pared by 2 bases and J by 6 bases, with 12 bases between. Looked up from germline, CDR1 is SGHRS and CDR2 is YFSETQ. The CDR3 totals 13 residues. The chain's CDR3 is CASSFEGRTEQYF. In DNA, the CDR3 is TGCGCCAGCAGCTTCGAAGGGAGGACCGAGCAGTACTTC.

DNA for the CDR3: TGTGCCAGCAGTCTCTACCGAGTGGAGGTGGACGAGCAGTACTTC. Residues: CASSLYRVEVDEQYF. V is TRBV2 and J is TRBJ2-7; D is perhaps TRBD2 (5 bases). In germline, CDR1 is SNHLY, CDR2 FYNNEI. The CDR3 length is 15 residues. V lost 5 bases and J lost 5, with 19 bases in between.

The chain joins TRBV7-2 to TRBJ2-4; 7 bases align to TRBD2. This CDR3 contains 17 residues. V trimming: 2 bases; J trimming: 2 bases; junction bases outside the gene matches: 9. The V gene's germline CDR1 is SGHTA and CDR2 FQGNSA. The CDR3 sequence is CASSLMGGSRTKNIQYF. DNA of the CDR3: TGTGCCAGCAGCTTAATGGGAGGGAGTCGGACCAAAAACATTCAGTACTTC.

This rearrangement joins TRBV6-1 to TRBJ2-7; a possible D gene is TRBD2 (5 bases). V was pared by 8 bases and J by 4 bases, with 12 bases between. The CDR3 consists of 12 residues. Per germline, CDR1 MNHNS and CDR2 SASEGT. CDR3 in DNA: TGTGCCAGCTCCTGGACTCTGTACGAGCAGTACTTC. Its translation is CASSWTLYEQYF.

V is TRBV11-2 and J is TRBJ2-3; the match to TRBD2 covers 11 bases. V gave up 6 bases and J gave up 5 bases; unmatched junction bases: 10. Germline CDR1 SGHAT, CDR2 FQNNGV. CDR3 length equals 16 residues. The CDR3 region has the DNA TGTGCCAGCAGACCTATAGCGGGAGGGCCTGGAGATACGCAGTATTTT. This sequence encodes CASRPIAGGPGDTQYF.

V and J are TRBV18 and TRBJ2-7, with 8 bases matching TRBD1. Germline CDR1 reads KGHSH; CDR2 reads LQKENI. There are 17 residues in the CDR3. The V gene end was trimmed by 0 bases and the J gene end by 5 bases; junction bases not matched to a gene: 12. The CDR3 region is CASSPPEGAGGSDEQYF. CDR3 nucleotides: TGTGCCAGCTCACCACCGGAGGGCGCAGGGGGCAGCGACGAGCAGTACTTC.